Shown below are 16 T cell receptor beta chains from a single sample sequenced in a study of blood T cell repertoires in COVID-19 (dated by TCRdb to 2018 to 2021). Libraries came from the immunoSEQ multiplex PCR assay. TCRdb stores this immuneACCESS table with in-frame sequences only. Part of the clones is absent; in the studies checked, under half of the shortfall reflects unresolved V genes, and no reason is known for the rest. The sample table lists about 100,000 clones, about 83% of them with a count of one. The ten largest clonotypes hold 9.5% to 15% of the sample. The source material was peripheral blood. All receptors derive from a human donor in a cohort sampled during active COVID-19.

The V and J genes are TRBV5-6 and TRBJ2-3, with 12 bases fitting TRBD2. The CDR3 extends over 16 amino acids. Germline V gene lookup returns CDR1 SGHDT and CDR2 YYEEEE. Trimming at V came to 0 bases and at J to 6 bases, leaving 5 bases not matched to a gene. The CDR3 sequence is CASSLGLAGASDTQYF. CDR3 sequence (DNA): TGTGCCAGCAGCTTGGGACTAGCGGGAGCATCGGATACGCAGTATTTT.

The V call is TRBV3-1 (or the pseudogene TRBV3-2), the J call TRBJ1-2, with D perhaps matching TRBD1 (5 bases). The germline V gene encodes CDR1 LGHDT and CDR2 YNNKEL (reference sequence). Trimming stripped 0 bases from V and 4 bases from J, with 12 bases between. The length of the CDR3 is 15 residues. The CDR3 nucleotides read TGTGCCAGCAGCCAAGATTTGGGGACTCCCTATGGCTACACCTTC. Encoded protein: CASSQDLGTPYGYTF.

The chain links TRBV6-5 to TRBJ1-4; unclear D gene. CDR3 length equals 13 residues. From germline, CDR1 is MNHEY and CDR2 SVGAGI. Trimming removed 4 bases from V and 4 bases from J, with 7 bases in between. The CDR3 region is CASSFFVNEKLFF. CDR3 nucleotide sequence: TGTGCCAGCAGTTTTTTCGTTAATGAAAAACTGTTTTTT.

This chain connects TRBV7-2 to TRBJ2-2; TRBD2 matches at 10 bases. The germline V gene has CDR1 SGHTA and CDR2 FQGNSA. J gave up 5 bases and V 3 bases, and 3 bases lay outside the gene matches. The CDR3 loop spans 15 amino acids. The CDR3 bases are TGTGCCAGCAGCTTTATAGCGGGGGGAACCGGGGAGCTGTTTTTT. This encodes CASSFIAGGTGELFF.

Only one count was recorded for this clone. The rearrangement joins TRBV5-1 to TRBJ1-1, with 11 bases that match TRBD1. The CDR3 is 16 amino acids. CDR1 SGHRS and CDR2 YFSETQ come from the germline V gene. V was clipped by 6 bases and J by 3 bases; unmatched bases: 10. In nucleotides, the CDR3 is TGCGCCAGCACCGGACAGGGGGCATTTCGGGACACTGAAGCTTTCTTT. This encodes CASTGQGAFRDTEAFF.

The chain employs TRBV9 and TRBJ2-3, with 8 bases fitting TRBD2. The CDR3 consists of 15 residues. Germline values: CDR1 SGDLS, CDR2 YYNGEE. With 0 bases clipped from V and 7 bases from J, the junction kept 7 bases outside the gene matches. In DNA form, the CDR3 reads TGTGCCAGCAGCGTAGAGGGGACTAGAGGCAATACGCAGTATTTT. The encoded protein is CASSVEGTRGNTQYF. Full variable domain (missing parts from reference TRBV9 and TRBJ2-3): DSGVTQTPKHLITATGQRVTLRCSPRSGDLSVYWYQQSLDQGLQFLIQYYNGEERAKGNILERFSAQQFPDLHSELNLSSLELGDSALYFCASSVEGTRGNTQYFGPGTRLTVL.

This chain connects TRBV5-6 to TRBJ2-7; 8 bases line up with TRBD1. The CDR3 covers 16 residues. Germline CDR1 and CDR2: SGHDT and YYEEEE. J gave up 7 bases and V 4 bases, and 16 bases lay outside the gene matches. CDR3 nucleotides: TGTGCCAGCAGCCCGGGGCGAGGCAGGGGGCCGGAAGAGCAGTACTTC. Protein sequence: CASSPGRGRGPEEQYF.

This clone was seen once. V gene TRBV9 combines with J gene TRBJ1-2; weak D call: TRBD1 (6 bases). The CDR3 is 13 residues long. Per the germline V gene, CDR1 is SGDLS and CDR2 is YYNGEE. The V and J ends lost 0 bases and 8 bases respectively, with 11 bases between them. CDR3 nucleotide sequence: TGTGCCAGCAGCGTAGCAGGGGCGCCCGGCTACACCTTC. Amino acids: CASSVAGAPGYTF.

This chain joins TRBV19 and TRBJ1-2; D might be TRBD1 (6 bases). Germline values: CDR1 LNHDA, CDR2 SQIVND (reference sequence). The V and J ends lost 6 bases and 5 bases respectively, with 13 bases between them. The CDR3 has 13 residues. The CDR3 sequence: CASSPQGFYGYTF. CDR3 sequence (DNA): TGTGCCAGTAGCCCACAGGGCTTTTATGGCTACACCTTC.

V is TRBV5-6 and J is TRBJ1-2; D might be TRBD1 (5 bases). Germline lookup yields CDR1 SGHDT and CDR2 YYEEEE. The V gene lost 0 bases and the J gene lost 8 bases, with 11 bases spanning the gap. CDR3 length: 13 residues. The CDR3 loop reads CASSLDRFGGYTF. CDR3 DNA: TGTGCCAGCAGCTTGGACAGGTTTGGAGGCTACACCTTC.

DNA of the CDR3: TGTGCCAGCAGTGGCGGGACTGGGGATACGCAGTATTTT. This translates into CASSGGTGDTQYF. The gene calls are TRBV2 and TRBJ2-3; D perhaps matches TRBD2 (6 bases). Germline V gene sequence: CDR1 SNHLY, CDR2 FYNNEI. The CDR3 sequence is 13 residues long. The ends were cut back, 4 bases at V and 6 bases at J, with 11 bases in the middle.

The table lists this clone with a count of one. V is TRBV27 and J is TRBJ2-6, with D possibly matching TRBD1 (5 bases). V was trimmed by 2 bases and J by 0 bases, leaving 17 bases between them. CDR1 MNHEY and CDR2 SMNVEV come from the germline V gene (reference sequence). CDR3 length equals 19 residues. CDR3 sequence reads: CASSLGNRFQTSGANVLTF. The CDR3 bases are TGTGCCAGCAGTTTAGGAAACAGGTTTCAAACCTCTGGGGCCAACGTCCTGACTTTC.

J is TRBJ2-1 and V is TRBV10-2, with D perhaps matching TRBD2 (6 bases). CDR1 WSHSY and CDR2 SAAADI come from the germline V gene. The V end was cut by 6 bases, the J end by 0 bases, with 9 bases between. This CDR3 spans 14 amino acids. This CDR3 is CASREGSSYNEQFF. The DNA for the CDR3 is TGCGCCAGCAGGGAGGGGAGCTCCTACAATGAGCAGTTCTTC.

This clone was counted once. The V call is TRBV4-1, the J call TRBJ1-1; 8 bases line up with TRBD1. Germline loops: CDR1 MGHRA, CDR2 YSYEKL. The V gene end was trimmed by 4 bases and the J gene end by 5 bases; junction bases not matched to a gene: 0. This CDR3 spans 12 amino acids. The CDR3: CASSRTGTEAFF. CDR3 DNA sequence: TGCGCCAGCAGCCGGACAGGGACTGAAGCTTTCTTT.

In its sample, this clone was seen a few times. The chain uses TRBV6-2 or TRBV6-3 and TRBJ2-7, with TRBD2 identical over 7 bases. The length of the CDR3 is 16 residues. After removal of 2 bases from V and 0 bases from J, the junction contained 7 bases not matched to a gene. The germline CDR1 and CDR2 sequences are MNHEY and SVGEGT. The CDR3 here is CASSYRRDYNSYEQYF. CDR3 DNA sequence: TGTGCCAGCAGTTACCGCCGGGACTACAACTCCTACGAGCAGTACTTC.

The table lists this clone with a few counts. The chain combines TRBV4-1 with TRBJ2-7; possibly TRBD1 for D (5 bases). Trimming pared 4 bases from V and 3 bases from J, leaving 10 bases between. The CDR3 runs 13 residues. From germline, CDR1 is MGHRA and CDR2 YSYEKL. Here the CDR3 reads CASSRTTDYEQYF. In DNA form, the CDR3 reads TGCGCCAGCAGCCGAACGACAGACTACGAGCAGTACTTC.